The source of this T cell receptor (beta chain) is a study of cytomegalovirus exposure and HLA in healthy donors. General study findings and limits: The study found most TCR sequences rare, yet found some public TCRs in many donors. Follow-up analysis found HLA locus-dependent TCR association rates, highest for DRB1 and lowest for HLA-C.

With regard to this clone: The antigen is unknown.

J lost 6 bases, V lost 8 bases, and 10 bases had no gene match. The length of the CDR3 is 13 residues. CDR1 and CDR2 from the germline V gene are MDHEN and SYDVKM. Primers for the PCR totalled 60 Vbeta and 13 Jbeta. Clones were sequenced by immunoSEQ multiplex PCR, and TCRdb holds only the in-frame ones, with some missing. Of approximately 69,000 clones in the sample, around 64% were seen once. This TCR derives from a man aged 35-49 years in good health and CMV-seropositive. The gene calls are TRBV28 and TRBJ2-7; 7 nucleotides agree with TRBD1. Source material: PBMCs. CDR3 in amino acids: CASGQAGSPEQYF. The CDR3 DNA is TGTGCCAGCGGACAGGCAGGGTCCCCCGAGCAGTACTTC.